This passage covers 30 T cell receptor beta chains from one sample sequenced in a study of lymphopenia after photon versus proton radiotherapy. The assay was immunoSEQ multiplex PCR, and TCRdb's table has in-frame clones only and misses some. The sample yields under 20,000 clones, just over 90% seen once. Material: peripheral blood, obtained from a patient treated with photon-based radiotherapy. These receptors were taken from a man between 60 and 75 years old with pancreatic cancer.

The genes are TRBV9 and TRBJ1-4, with a possible D match to TRBD1 (6 bases). This CDR3 is 14 amino acids long. Trimming cost V 7 bases and J 8 bases, with 18 bases left between them. CDR1 is SGDLS and CDR2 is YYNGEE in the germline V gene. The CDR3 is CASQRGEMEEKLFF. DNA for the CDR3: TGTGCCAGCCAGAGGGGGGAGATGGAAGAAAAACTGTTTTTT.

The CDR3 DNA sequence: TGTGCCTGGAGCGCACTTCGATCTGGAAACACCATATATTTT. As protein: CAWSALRSGNTIYF. V is TRBV30 and J is TRBJ1-3; D not certain. Trimming shortened V by 3 bases and J by 1 base, and 10 bases separated the two germline ends. This CDR3 has 14 residues. CDR1 GTSNPN and CDR2 SVGIG come from the germline V gene (reference sequence).

V is TRBV11-2 and J is TRBJ2-1, with 9 bases lining up with TRBD2. The CDR3 runs to 17 residues. Looked up from germline, CDR1 is SGHAT and CDR2 is FQNNGV. V trimming: 1 base; J trimming: 4 bases; junction bases outside the gene matches: 8. CDR3 sequence (DNA): TGTGCCAGCAGCTTAGGGGGAGCTAGCGGGGTATACAATGAGCAGTTCTTC. Its protein is CASSLGGASGVYNEQFF.

The chain carries TRBV4-2 and TRBJ2-5; D might be TRBD2 (7 bases). Trimming took off 0 bases at V and 3 bases at J, with 17 bases between the two ends. From germline, CDR1 is LGHNA and CDR2 YNFKEQ. This CDR3 has 17 amino acids. In DNA, the CDR3 is TGTGCCAGCAGCCAAGAGGGGGGCCCGGGGGGCAAAGAGACCCAGTACTTC. Translation gives CASSQEGGPGGKETQYF.

Worth noting for this clone: Other DNA sequences in this specimen translate into the identical CDR3. V is TRBV5-1 and J is TRBJ2-2; no reliable D call. The CDR3 spans 13 residues. V was clipped by 0 bases and J by 2 bases, with 2 bases between them. In germline, CDR1 is SGHRS, CDR2 YFSETQ. This CDR3 reads CASSLDNTGELFF. The DNA for the CDR3 is TGCGCCAGCAGCTTGGACAACACCGGGGAGCTGTTTTTT. The complete variable domain, with remaining parts taken from reference TRBV5-1 and TRBJ2-2, reads KAGVTQTPRYLIKTRGQQVTLSCSPISGHRSVSWYQQTPGQGLQFLFEYFSETQRNKGNFPGRFSGRQFSNSRSEMNVSTLELGDSALYLCASSLDNTGELFFGEGSRLTVL.

This chain joins TRBV12-5 and TRBJ2-5; D not certain. V was pared by 0 bases and J by 5 bases, with 10 bases between. The CDR3 spans 14 residues. Germline values: CDR1 LGHNT, CDR2 FRNRAP. The CDR3, as DNA: TGTGCTAGTGGTTTGGTCCCTGGATCCGAGACCCAGTACTTC. This sequence encodes CASGLVPGSETQYF. Full variable domain (outside the CDR3, taken from reference TRBV12-5 and TRBJ2-5): DARVTQTPRHKVTEMGQEVTMRCQPILGHNTVFWYRQTMMQGLELLAYFRNRAPLDDSGMPKDRFSAEMPDATLATLKIQPSEPRDSAVYFCASGLVPGSETQYFGPGTRLLVL.

V is TRBV5-4 and J is TRBJ1-1; the D is unclear. The germline V gene has CDR1 SGHNT and CDR2 YYREEE (reference sequence). The CDR3 is 12 amino acids. Trimming cost V 1 base and J 0 bases, with 1 base left between them. The CDR3 coding sequence is TGTGCCAGCAGCTTGATGAACACTGAAGCTTTCTTT. Translation: CASSLMNTEAFF.

This chain links TRBV9 with TRBJ2-7; TRBD2 aligns across 9 bases. CDR3 length: 15 amino acids. The V segment lost 4 bases and the J segment 4 bases; nucleotides outside the gene matches: 9. The germline CDR1 and CDR2 sequences are SGDLS and YYNGEE. CDR3 in amino acids: CASSSVAGGPYEQYF. CDR3 sequence (DNA): TGTGCCAGCAGCTCGGTGGCGGGGGGGCCTTACGAGCAGTACTTC. Looking up the rest from reference TRBV9 and TRBJ2-7 gives the full variable domain: DSGVTQTPKHLITATGQRVTLRCSPRSGDLSVYWYQQSLDQGLQFLIQYYNGEERAKGNILERFSAQQFPDLHSELNLSSLELGDSALYFCASSSVAGGPYEQYFGPGTRLTVT.

V and J are TRBV11-2 and TRBJ2-7; 9 bases are a match to TRBD2. Germline CDR1 is SGHAT and CDR2 is FQNNGV. The CDR3 length is 16 residues. V lost 1 base, J lost 3 bases, and 7 bases stayed unmatched. The DNA of the CDR3 is TGTGCCAGCAGCTTAGCTACGGGACTAGCTGGCTACGAGCAGTACTTC. It translates to CASSLATGLAGYEQYF.

The genes are TRBV27 and TRBJ2-7, with 10 positions matching TRBD1. CDR3 length: 13 residues. J was trimmed by 5 bases and V by 6 bases; bases with no gene match: 4. Germline CDR1 reads MNHEY; CDR2 reads SMNVEV (reference sequence). CDR3 bases: TGTGCCAGCAGCGGACAGGGGGTAGACGAGCAGTACTTC. This translates into CASSGQGVDEQYF.

In the case of this clone: Other DNA variants within this sample encode the same CDR3. The chain uses TRBV2 and TRBJ2-7; tentative D call: TRBD2 (6 bases). V was shortened by 6 bases and J by 0 bases, with 9 bases between the two germline ends. Germline CDR1 reads SNHLY; CDR2 reads FYNNEI. The CDR3 runs to 13 residues. This chain's CDR3 is CASRGGASYEQYF. CDR3 in DNA: TGTGCCAGCAGGGGAGGAGCCTCCTACGAGCAGTACTTC. The full variable domain, in which reference TRBV2 and TRBJ2-7 provide the parts outside the CDR3, is EPEVTQTPSHQVTQMGQEVILRCVPISNHLYFYWYRQILGQKVEFLVSFYNNEISEKSEIFDDQFSVERPDGSNFTLKIRSTKLEDSAMYFCASRGGASYEQYFGPGTRLTVT.

J is TRBJ2-5 and V is TRBV6-6; no reliable D call. V was cut by 4 bases and J by 1 base, with 4 bases left in between. CDR3 length equals 12 residues. Germline CDR1 reads MNHNY; CDR2 reads SVGAGI (reference sequence). For the CDR3, the DNA is TGTGCCAGCAGTTGGGGCCAAGAGACCCAGTACTTC. This gives the protein CASSWGQETQYF.

This clone was counted a single time. V and J are TRBV7-9 and TRBJ1-3; D unclear. V gave up 6 bases and J gave up 7 bases, with 7 bases separating them. The CDR3 runs 11 residues. Per the germline V gene, CDR1 is SEHNR and CDR2 is FQNEAQ (reference sequence). The CDR3 nucleotides read TGTGCCAGCAGTATAACCAACACCATATATTTT. Translation gives CASSITNTIYF.

This clone appeared a single time. The chain employs TRBV5-5 and TRBJ1-1; D perhaps matches TRBD1 (5 bases). There are 16 residues in the CDR3. With 1 base removed from V and 4 bases from J, the gap between germline ends came to 17 bases. From germline, CDR1 is SGHKS and CDR2 YYEKEE (reference sequence). Written as DNA, the CDR3 is TGTGCCAGCAGCTTGCATCCACTGGGGGAGGGCACTGAAGCTTTCTTT. It encodes CASSLHPLGEGTEAFF.

This sequence joins TRBV4-1 and TRBJ2-7; tentatively, D is TRBD2 (5 bases). Germline V gives CDR1 MGHRA, CDR2 YSYEKL. Trimming removed 1 base at V and 2 bases at J, with 9 bases between. The CDR3 is 14 amino acids. CDR3 protein: CASSQGYGAYEQYF. The CDR3, as DNA: TGCGCCAGCAGCCAAGGTTACGGGGCCTACGAGCAGTACTTC.

The chain employs TRBV2 and TRBJ2-7, with 7 bases identical to TRBD2. V shed 0 bases and J 1 base; nucleotides not matched to a gene: 6. The CDR3 loop spans 16 amino acids. The germline V gene encodes CDR1 SNHLY and CDR2 FYNNEI. The DNA for the CDR3 is TGTGCCAGCAGTGAAGCGCAAGGACTAGGATCCTACGAGCAGTACTTC. Protein sequence: CASSEAQGLGSYEQYF.

V and J are TRBV23-1 and TRBJ1-2; D gene ambiguous. TRBV23-1 is noted as an ORF with a role that remains uncertain. Trimming took off 0 bases at V and 8 bases at J, with 22 bases between the two ends. The CDR3 consists of 17 residues. CDR3 amino acids: CASSQSSSQREIWGYTF. The CDR3 nucleotides are TGCGCCAGCAGTCAATCTAGCAGCCAGAGAGAGATTTGGGGCTACACCTTC.

V gene TRBV6-5 combines with J gene TRBJ2-1, with D hard to call. Trimming took 4 bases from V and 7 from J, leaving 17 bases between them. This CDR3 is 15 amino acids long. The V gene's germline CDR1 is MNHEY and CDR2 SVGAGI. The CDR3 reads CASSLGIEAVNEQFF. Here the CDR3 DNA reads TGTGCCAGCAGTTTAGGAATAGAGGCGGTGAATGAGCAGTTCTTC.

The CDR3 spells CASSSTHGQGSYEQYF. The CDR3 bases are TGTGCCAGCAGTTCCACGCATGGACAGGGGTCGTACGAGCAGTACTTC. This chain links TRBV6-6 with TRBJ2-7; TRBD1 agrees at 9 bases. The CDR3 contains 16 residues. The germline gives CDR1 MNHNY, CDR2 SVGAGI (reference sequence). Trimming at V came to 4 bases and at J to 4 bases, leaving 11 bases not matched to a gene.

The chain is built from TRBV9 and TRBJ2-5; 7 nucleotides match TRBD1. The CDR3 extends over 13 amino acids. The germline CDR1 and CDR2 sequences are SGDLS and YYNGEE. The ends lost 3 bases at V and 5 bases at J; junction bases unmatched: 4. This CDR3 is CASSGGQLETQYF. Written as DNA, the CDR3 is TGTGCCAGCAGCGGGGGACAGTTGGAGACCCAGTACTTC.

J is TRBJ2-1 and V is TRBV11-3, with D perhaps matching TRBD1 (5 bases). The ends were cut back, 5 bases at V and 5 bases at J, with 7 bases in the middle. Per the germline V gene, CDR1 is SGHNT and CDR2 is YENEEA. The CDR3 loop spans 12 amino acids. CDR3 DNA sequence: TGTGCCAGCAGCCGCAGGGACAATGAGCAGTTCTTC. Protein product: CASSRRDNEQFF. The full variable domain, rest sourced from reference TRBV11-3 and TRBJ2-1, is EAGVVQSPRYKIIEKKQPVAFWCNPISGHNTLYWYLQNLGQGPELLIRYENEEAVDDSQLPKDRFSAERLKGVDSTLKIQPAELGDSAVYLCASSRRDNEQFFGPGTRLTVL.

As regards this clone: Additional DNA sequences in this sample encode the identical CDR3. This rearrangement joins TRBV9 to TRBJ2-2; 10 positions match TRBD1. Per germline, CDR1 SGDLS and CDR2 YYNGEE. This CDR3 is built from 15 residues. Trimming took 3 bases from V and 11 from J; bases not matched to a gene: 10. The CDR3 loop reads CASSGRQGAVGELFF. In DNA, the CDR3 is TGTGCCAGCAGCGGCCGACAGGGGGCGGTCGGAGAGCTGTTTTTT.

The gene calls are TRBV19 and TRBJ1-4; D remains ambiguous. The length of the CDR3 is 14 residues. CDR1 is LNHDA and CDR2 is SQIVND in the germline V gene (reference sequence). Trimming took 6 bases from V and 3 from J, leaving 11 bases between them. The CDR3 region is CASSDNYSNEKLFF. CDR3 coding DNA: TGTGCCAGTAGCGACAATTACTCTAATGAAAAACTGTTTTTT.

The V gene is TRBV12-5, the J gene TRBJ2-5, with 16 bases aligning to TRBD2. Unmatched junction bases numbered 6, after V lost 6 bases and J lost 5 bases. Germline CDR1 reads LGHNT; CDR2 reads FRNRAP. The CDR3 is 16 residues long. CDR3 in amino acids: CASGSGLAGGQETQYF. Written as DNA, the CDR3 is TGTGCTAGTGGCTCGGGACTAGCGGGGGGGCAGGAGACCCAGTACTTC.

The V and J genes are TRBV9 and TRBJ1-6; D not certain. Trimming pared 3 bases from V and 0 bases from J, leaving 4 bases between. The germline CDR1 and CDR2 sequences are SGDLS and YYNGEE. This CDR3 contains 14 residues. CDR3 sequence (DNA): TGTGCCAGCAGCGACAGCTCCTATAATTCACCCCTCCACTTT. This translates into CASSDSSYNSPLHF.

The V call is TRBV19, the J call TRBJ1-1; D ambiguous. Germline-derived CDR1 and CDR2 are LNHDA and SQIVND (reference sequence). V lost 6 bases and J 1 base, leaving 6 bases between the germline ends. The length of the CDR3 is 12 residues. The CDR3 bases are TGTGCCAGTAGGTTCGGGAACACTGAAGCTTTCTTT. Its protein is CASRFGNTEAFF.

The chain couples TRBV30 to TRBJ1-4, with a tentative D call TRBD1 (6 bases). V lost 3 bases, J lost 0 bases, and 11 bases lay in between. The length of the CDR3 is 15 residues. From germline, CDR1 is GTSNPN and CDR2 SVGIG (reference sequence). CDR3 amino acids: CAWRRTVATNEKLFF. In DNA, the CDR3 is TGTGCCTGGAGGAGGACAGTTGCAACTAATGAAAAACTGTTTTTT.

This clone was detected once. The chain employs TRBV19 and TRBJ2-7; 8 bases line up with TRBD1. Germline CDR1 LNHDA, CDR2 SQIVND (reference sequence). Trimming took 3 bases from V and 4 from J; bases not matched to a gene: 8. This CDR3 spans 15 amino acids. In DNA, the CDR3 is TGTGCCAGTAGTATTTCCAGGGGGCGAGGGTACGAGCAGTACTTC. Translated, it gives CASSISRGRGYEQYF.

This sequence joins TRBV28 and TRBJ1-1; weak D call: TRBD1 (5 bases). The V gene lost 9 bases and the J gene lost 4 bases, with 12 bases spanning the gap. Germline CDR1 and CDR2: MDHEN and SYDVKM. This CDR3 is 12 amino acids long. CDR3 in DNA: TGTGCCAGTAAACAGGAAGTCACTGAAGCTTTCTTT. As protein: CASKQEVTEAFF.

J is TRBJ2-5 and V is TRBV25-1; D is possibly TRBD2 (7 bases). Trimming removed 8 bases from V and 5 bases from J, with 15 bases in between. Germline CDR1 is MGHDK and CDR2 is SYGVNS. This CDR3 contains 13 residues. The CDR3 spells CASGGGLRETQYF. The CDR3 nucleotides are TGTGCCAGCGGGGGGGGGCTAAGGGAGACCCAGTACTTC.